This T cell receptor beta chain was sequenced in a study of T cells after yellow fever vaccination. The CDR3 loop spans 16 amino acids. Germline CDR1 is KGHSH and CDR2 is LQKENI. V was pared by 4 bases and J by 5 bases, with 10 bases of the junction left unmatched. This clonotype was counted many times. Using its own MiXCR run on the 5' RACE reads, TCRdb lists one record per CDR3 protein. The repertoire consists of about 140,000 distinct CDR3 sequences, with 7.7% occurring once and the leading ten covering roughly 0.76%. This chain links TRBV18 with TRBJ2-1; 8 nucleotides line up with TRBD2. Source: CD4+ T cells sorted from PBMCs, taken 5 days after the yellow fever booster vaccination. This sequence originates from a man younger than 45 who received the YFV17D yellow fever vaccine. This CDR3 is CASSRLAGPWDNEQFF. In DNA, the CDR3 is TGTGCCAGCTCACGTCTAGCGGGCCCCTGGGACAATGAGCAGTTCTTC.